The sequence of this T cell receptor beta chain was determined in a study of blood T cell repertoires in COVID-19. Repertoires were generated with immunoSEQ multiplex PCR, while TCRdb's copy carries only in-frame clones and drops some. This repertoire shows about 56,000 clones, over 60% found once; its top ten account for roughly 5%. CDR3 length: 16 residues. Trimming left V 3 bases short and J 3 bases short, with 17 bases between. Germline V gene data show CDR1 as LNHDA and CDR2 as SQIVND (reference sequence). The sequence derives from a woman in her sixties or seventies with COVID-19, enrolled during active disease. The rearrangement joins TRBV19 to TRBJ1-2, with D perhaps TRBD1 (5 bases). Input material: peripheral blood. Written as DNA, the CDR3 is TGTGCCAGTAGTATCCCCACTCCCAGCAGGGACTATGGCTACACCTTC. The encoded protein is CASSIPTPSRDYGYTF.